The sequence of this T cell receptor beta chain was determined in a study of blood T cell repertoires in COVID-19. Study-wide background: Researchers got acute and convalescent COVID-19 samples from the United States, Italy and Spain. The cDNA or gDNA used as material had been derived from T cells, B-cell-depleted T cells, or PBMCs.

Authors' methods: Estimation of nucleated cell counts was performed using reference gene primer amplification. Measured with immunoSEQ multiplex PCR; TCRdb has only the in-frame clones, and not every one. That table is the source of V, J and clone size, and D and trimming were worked out from the DNA. The sample carries 50,000 to 55,000 clones, about 82% recorded once. The CDR3 consists of 17 residues. The germline V gene has CDR1 MGHRA and CDR2 YSYEKL. V gave up 1 base and J gave up 0 bases; unmatched junction bases: 2. This receptor was obtained from a woman older than 75 with acute or convalescent COVID-19. The chain couples TRBV4-1 to TRBJ1-5; 11 nucleotides agree with TRBD1. The sample consisted of peripheral blood. CDR3 sequence (DNA): TGCGCCAGCAGCCAAGTGGGACAGGGGGTTAGCAATCAGCCCCAGCATTTT. It encodes CASSQVGQGVSNQPQHF.